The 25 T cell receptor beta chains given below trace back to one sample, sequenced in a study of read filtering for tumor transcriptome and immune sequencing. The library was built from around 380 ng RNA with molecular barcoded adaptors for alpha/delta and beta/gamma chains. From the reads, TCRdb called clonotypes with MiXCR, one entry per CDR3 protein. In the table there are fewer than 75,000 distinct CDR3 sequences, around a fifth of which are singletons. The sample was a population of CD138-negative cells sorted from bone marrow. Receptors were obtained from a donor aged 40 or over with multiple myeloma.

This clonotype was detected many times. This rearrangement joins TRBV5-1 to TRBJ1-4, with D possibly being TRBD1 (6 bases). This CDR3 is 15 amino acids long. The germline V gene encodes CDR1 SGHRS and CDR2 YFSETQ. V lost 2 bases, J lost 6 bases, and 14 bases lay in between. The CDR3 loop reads CASSLSQGMYEKLFF. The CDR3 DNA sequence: TGCGCCAGCAGCTTAAGCCAGGGGATGTATGAAAAACTGTTTTTT.

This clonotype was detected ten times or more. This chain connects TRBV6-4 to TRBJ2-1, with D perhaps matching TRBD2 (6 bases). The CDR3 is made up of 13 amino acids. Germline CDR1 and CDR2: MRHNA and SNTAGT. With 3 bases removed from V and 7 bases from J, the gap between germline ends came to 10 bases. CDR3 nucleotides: TGTGCCAGCAGTGATTTCGCGGGGAATGAGCAGTTCTTC. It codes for CASSDFAGNEQFF.

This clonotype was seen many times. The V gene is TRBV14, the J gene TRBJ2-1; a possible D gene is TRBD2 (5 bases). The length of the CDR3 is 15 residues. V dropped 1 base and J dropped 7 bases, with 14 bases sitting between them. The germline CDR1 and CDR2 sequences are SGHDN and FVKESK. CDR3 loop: CASSQGVGVENEQFF. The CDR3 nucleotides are TGTGCCAGCAGCCAAGGGGTGGGAGTGGAGAATGAGCAGTTCTTC.

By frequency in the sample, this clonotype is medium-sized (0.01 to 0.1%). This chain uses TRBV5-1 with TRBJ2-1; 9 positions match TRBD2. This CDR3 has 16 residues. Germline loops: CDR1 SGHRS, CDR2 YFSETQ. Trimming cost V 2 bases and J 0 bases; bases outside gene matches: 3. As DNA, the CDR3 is TGCGCCAGCAGCTTAGGTAGCGGGGGCTCCTACAATGAGCAGTTCTTC. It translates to CASSLGSGGSYNEQFF. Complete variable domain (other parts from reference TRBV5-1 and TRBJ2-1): KAGVTQTPRYLIKTRGQQVTLSCSPISGHRSVSWYQQTPGQGLQFLFEYFSETQRNKGNFPGRFSGRQFSNSRSEMNVSTLELGDSALYLCASSLGSGGSYNEQFFGPGTRLTVL.

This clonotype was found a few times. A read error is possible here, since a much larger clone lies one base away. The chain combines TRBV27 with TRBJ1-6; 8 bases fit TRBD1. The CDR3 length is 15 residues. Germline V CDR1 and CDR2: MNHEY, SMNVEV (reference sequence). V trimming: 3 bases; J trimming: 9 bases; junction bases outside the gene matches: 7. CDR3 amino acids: CASSFMDRVGSPLHF. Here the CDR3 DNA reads TGTGCCAGCAGTTTTATGGACAGGGTCGGTTCACCCCTCCACTTT.

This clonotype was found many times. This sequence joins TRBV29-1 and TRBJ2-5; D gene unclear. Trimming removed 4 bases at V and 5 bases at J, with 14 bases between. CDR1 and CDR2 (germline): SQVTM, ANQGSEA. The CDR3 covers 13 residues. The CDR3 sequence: CSVAPLQGETQYF. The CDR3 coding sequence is TGCAGCGTTGCACCCCTACAAGGGGAGACCCAGTACTTC.

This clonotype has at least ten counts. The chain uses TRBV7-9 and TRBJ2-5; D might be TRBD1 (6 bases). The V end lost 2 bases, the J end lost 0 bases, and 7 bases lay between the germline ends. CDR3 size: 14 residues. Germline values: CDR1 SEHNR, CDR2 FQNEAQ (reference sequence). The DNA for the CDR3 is TGTGCCAGCAGCTTACGGACAGACCAAGAGACCCAGTACTTC. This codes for CASSLRTDQETQYF.

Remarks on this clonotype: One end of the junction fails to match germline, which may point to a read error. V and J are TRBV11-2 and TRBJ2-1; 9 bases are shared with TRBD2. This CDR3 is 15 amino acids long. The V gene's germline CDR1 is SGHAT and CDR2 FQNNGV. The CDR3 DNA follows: TGTGCCAGCGCTCCGCGGGGGGGCAACTACGATGAGCAGTTCTTC. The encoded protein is CASAPRGGNYDEQFF.

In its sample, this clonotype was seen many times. The CDR3 DNA is TGTGCCACCAGTGATTCGACAGGGGCCACAGATACGCAGTATTTT. Encoded protein: CATSDSTGATDTQYF. The J gene is TRBJ2-3, the V gene TRBV24-1, with TRBD1 matching 8 bases. The CDR3 is 15 amino acids. J was trimmed by 2 bases and V by 2 bases; bases with no gene match: 2. Germline V lookup: CDR1 KGHDR, CDR2 SFDVKD.

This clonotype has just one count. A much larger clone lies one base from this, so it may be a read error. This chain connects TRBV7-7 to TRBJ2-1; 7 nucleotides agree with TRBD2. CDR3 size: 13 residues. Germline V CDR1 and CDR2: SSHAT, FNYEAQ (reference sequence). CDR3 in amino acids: CASSLVPGGEQFF. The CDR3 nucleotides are TGTGCTAGCAGCTTAGTACCGGGAGGTGAGCAGTTCTTC.

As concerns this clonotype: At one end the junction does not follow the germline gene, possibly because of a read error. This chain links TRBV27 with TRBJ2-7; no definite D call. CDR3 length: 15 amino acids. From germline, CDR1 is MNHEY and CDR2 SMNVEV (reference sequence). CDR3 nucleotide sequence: TGTGCCAGCAGTCGCCACAGCCTAGGAGTCCACGAGCAATACTTC. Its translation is CASSRHSLGVHEQYF.

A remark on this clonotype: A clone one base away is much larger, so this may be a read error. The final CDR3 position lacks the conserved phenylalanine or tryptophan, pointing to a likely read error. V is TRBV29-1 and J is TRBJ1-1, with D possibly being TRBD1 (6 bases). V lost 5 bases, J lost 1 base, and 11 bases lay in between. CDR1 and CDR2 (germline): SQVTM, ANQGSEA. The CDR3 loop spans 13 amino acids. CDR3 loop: CSVIRGRNTEAFY. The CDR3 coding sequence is TGCAGCGTTATCAGGGGAAGGAACACTGAAGCTTTCTAT.

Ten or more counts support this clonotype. CDR3 nucleotide sequence: TGTGCCAGCAGCCAAGTTGACCGGGTGGCGGACTATGGCTACACCTTC. Translation gives CASSQVDRVADYGYTF. This chain connects TRBV3-1 to TRBJ1-2; no clear D. CDR1 LGHDT and CDR2 YNNKEL come from the germline V gene (reference sequence). V was shortened by 1 base and J by 3 bases, with 15 bases between the two germline ends. The CDR3 covers 16 residues.

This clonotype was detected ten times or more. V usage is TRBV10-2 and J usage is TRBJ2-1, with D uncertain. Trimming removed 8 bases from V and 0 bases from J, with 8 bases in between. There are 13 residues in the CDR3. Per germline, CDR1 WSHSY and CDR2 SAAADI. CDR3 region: CASRFSSYNEQFF. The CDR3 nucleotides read TGCGCCAGCCGGTTCAGCTCCTACAATGAGCAGTTCTTC.

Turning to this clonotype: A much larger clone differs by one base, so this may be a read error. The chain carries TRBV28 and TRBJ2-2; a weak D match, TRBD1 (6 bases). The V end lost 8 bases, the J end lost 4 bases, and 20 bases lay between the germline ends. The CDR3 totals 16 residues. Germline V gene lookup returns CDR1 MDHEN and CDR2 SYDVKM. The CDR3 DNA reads TGTGCCAGCGGCATCTTGAGCAGGGGAAGCACCGGGGAGCTGTTTTTT. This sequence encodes CASGILSRGSTGELFF.

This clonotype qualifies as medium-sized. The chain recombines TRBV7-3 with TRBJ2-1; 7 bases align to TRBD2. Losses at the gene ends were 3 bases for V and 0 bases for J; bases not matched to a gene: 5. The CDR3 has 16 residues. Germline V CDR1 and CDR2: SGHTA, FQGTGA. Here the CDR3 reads CASSFTSESSYNEQFF. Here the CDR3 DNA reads TGTGCCAGCAGCTTCACTAGCGAGAGCTCCTACAATGAGCAGTTCTTC.

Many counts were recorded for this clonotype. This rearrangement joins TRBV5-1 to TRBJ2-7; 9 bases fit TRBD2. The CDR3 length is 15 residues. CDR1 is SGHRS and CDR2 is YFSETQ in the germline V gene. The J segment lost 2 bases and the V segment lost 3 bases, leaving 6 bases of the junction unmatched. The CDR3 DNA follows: TGCGCCAGCAGCTCCGGGACTAGCTTCACCTACGAGCAGTACTTC. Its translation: CASSSGTSFTYEQYF. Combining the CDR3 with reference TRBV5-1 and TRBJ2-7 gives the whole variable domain KAGVTQTPRYLIKTRGQQVTLSCSPISGHRSVSWYQQTPGQGLQFLFEYFSETQRNKGNFPGRFSGRQFSNSRSEMNVSTLELGDSALYLCASSSGTSFTYEQYFGPGTRLTVT.

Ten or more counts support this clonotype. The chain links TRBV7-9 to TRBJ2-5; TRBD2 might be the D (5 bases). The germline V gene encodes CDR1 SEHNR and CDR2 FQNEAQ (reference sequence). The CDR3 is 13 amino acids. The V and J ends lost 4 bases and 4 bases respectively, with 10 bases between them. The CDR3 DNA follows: TGTGCCAGCAGCTATCCCGGAGGAGAGACCCAGTACTTC. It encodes CASSYPGGETQYF.

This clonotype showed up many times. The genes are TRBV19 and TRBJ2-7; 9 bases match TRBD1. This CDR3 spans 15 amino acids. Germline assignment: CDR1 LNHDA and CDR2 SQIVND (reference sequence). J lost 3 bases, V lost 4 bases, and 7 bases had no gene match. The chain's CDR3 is CASSTTGTGYYEQYF. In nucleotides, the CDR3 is TGTGCCAGTAGTACAACCGGGACAGGGTACTACGAGCAGTACTTC.

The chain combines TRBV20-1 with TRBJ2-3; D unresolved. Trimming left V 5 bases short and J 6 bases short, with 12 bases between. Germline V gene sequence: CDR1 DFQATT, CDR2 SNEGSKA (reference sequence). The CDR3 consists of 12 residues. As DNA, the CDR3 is TGCAGTGCTCCCGCAGCCGCGGATACGCAGTATTTT. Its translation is CSAPAAADTQYF.

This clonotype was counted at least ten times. The CDR3 nucleotides are TGCGCCAGCAGCTTGGACAGTGCCGGCTACACCTTC. Translation gives CASSLDSAGYTF. This rearrangement joins TRBV5-1 to TRBJ1-2; unclear D gene. Per the germline V gene, CDR1 is SGHRS and CDR2 is YFSETQ. Deletions cut 0 bases from V and 8 bases from J, with 8 bases between. The CDR3 length is 12 residues.

The CDR3 DNA reads TGCGCCAGCAGTCGACGTAGCGGGAGCTCCTACAATGAGCAGTTCTTC. Amino acids: CASSRRSGSSYNEQFF. This chain joins TRBV23-1 and TRBJ2-1; 9 bases are shared with TRBD2. Being an ORF, TRBV23-1 has a function that is uncertain. The junction had 4 bases not matched to a gene; V was cut back by 4 bases and J by 0 bases. The CDR3 contains 16 residues.

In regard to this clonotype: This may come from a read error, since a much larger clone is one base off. In DNA form, the CDR3 reads TGCAGTGCTAGAGTTGGGATTAGCGGATTCTACGAGCAGTACTTC. Translated: CSARVGISGFYEQYF. V gene TRBV20-1 combines with J gene TRBJ2-7; the D gene is possibly TRBD2 (6 bases). From germline, CDR1 is DFQATT and CDR2 SNEGSKA (reference sequence). Trimming shortened V by 1 base and J by 3 bases, and 16 bases separated the two germline ends. The CDR3 loop spans 15 amino acids.

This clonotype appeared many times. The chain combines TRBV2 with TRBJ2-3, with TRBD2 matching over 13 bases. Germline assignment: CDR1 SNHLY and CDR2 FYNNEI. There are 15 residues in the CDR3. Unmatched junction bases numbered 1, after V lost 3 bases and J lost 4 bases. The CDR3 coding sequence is TGTGCCAGCAGTGACGGACTAGCGGGGGCAGATACGCAGTATTTT. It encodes CASSDGLAGADTQYF.

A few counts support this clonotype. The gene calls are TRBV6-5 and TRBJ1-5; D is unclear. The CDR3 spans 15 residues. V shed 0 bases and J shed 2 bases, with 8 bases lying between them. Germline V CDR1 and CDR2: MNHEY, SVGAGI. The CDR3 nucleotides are TGTGCCAGCAGTTACTCGGGCCTTGGCAATCAGCCCCAGCATTTT. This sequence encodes CASSYSGLGNQPQHF.